Below, one T cell receptor beta chain is given with its context. This sample stems from a study of blood T cell repertoires in COVID-19. For the study at large: In each case, the material was cDNA or gDNA derived from T cells, B-cell-depleted T cells, or PBMCs.

Some clones are missing from TCRdb's copy, which holds only in-frame ones; the method was immunoSEQ multiplex PCR. The table lists about 190,000 clones, about 88% of them singletons, with around 1.1% in the top ten. Germline assignment: CDR1 SGHAT and CDR2 FQNNGV. The trim removed 3 bases at V and 0 bases at J, leaving 11 bases unmatched. The CDR3 has 19 residues. Sample: peripheral blood. The TCR was taken from a man aged 25 to 40 with acute or convalescent COVID-19. The chain joins TRBV11-2 to TRBJ2-1, with 10 positions matching TRBD2. The CDR3 bases are TGTGCCAGCAGCTTTACCGGGACTAGCGCATCCAGCTCCTACAATGAGCAGTTCTTC. This encodes CASSFTGTSASSSYNEQFF.